This TCR beta chain was profiled in a study of T cells in Graves' hyperthyroidism and ophthalmopathy. Study-level points and caveats: From stable hyperthyroidism, ophthalmopathy was separated by a 13 V-J model.

Deletions cut 5 bases from V and 0 bases from J, with 5 bases between. This CDR3 is built from 13 residues. Germline V lookup: CDR1 SGHTA, CDR2 FQGNSA. RNA transcripts served as the template for amplifying TCR beta CDR3 regions. HTBI primers drove first-round RT-PCR of the TCR CDR3. Using its own MiXCR run on the multiplex PCR reads, TCRdb lists one record per CDR3 protein. The profile shows about 500,000 distinct CDR3 sequences, 40% to 50% of them singletons. This clonotype turned up a few times. The antigen remains undetermined. V gene TRBV7-2 combines with J gene TRBJ1-5, with no clear D. This TCR derives from an adult woman with Graves' disease, either hyperthyroidism or ophthalmopathy (not recorded which). Specimen: peripheral blood or thyroid tissue (not recorded which). DNA of the CDR3: TGTGCCAGCAGCGATCATAGCAATCAGCCCCAGCATTTT. It translates to CASSDHSNQPQHF.